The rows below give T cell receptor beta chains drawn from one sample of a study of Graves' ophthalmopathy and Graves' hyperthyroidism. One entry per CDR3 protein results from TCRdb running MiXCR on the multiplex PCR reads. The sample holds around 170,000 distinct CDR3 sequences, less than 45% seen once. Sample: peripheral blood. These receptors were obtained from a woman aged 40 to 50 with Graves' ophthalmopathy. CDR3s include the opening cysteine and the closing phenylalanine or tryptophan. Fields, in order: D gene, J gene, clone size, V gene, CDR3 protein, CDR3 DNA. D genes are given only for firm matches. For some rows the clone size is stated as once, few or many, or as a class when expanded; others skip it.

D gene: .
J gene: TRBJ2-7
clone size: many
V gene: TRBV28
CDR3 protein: CASRTHYEQYF
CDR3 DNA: TGTGCCAGCAGGACCCACTACGAGCAGTACTTC

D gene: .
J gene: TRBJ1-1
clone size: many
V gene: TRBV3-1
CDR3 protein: CASSQDTLNTEAFF
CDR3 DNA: TGTGCCAGCAGCCAGGACACTTTGAACACTGAAGCTTTCTTT

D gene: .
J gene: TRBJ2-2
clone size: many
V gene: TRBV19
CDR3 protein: CASSPPGPNTGELFF
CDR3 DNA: TGTGCCAGCAGCCCCCCAGGTCCGAACACCGGGGAGCTGTTTTTT

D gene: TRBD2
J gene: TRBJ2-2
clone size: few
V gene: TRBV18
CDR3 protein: CASSPGAGVGTGELFF
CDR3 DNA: TGTGCCAGCTCACCAGGGGCGGGAGTCGGCACCGGGGAGCTGTTTTTT

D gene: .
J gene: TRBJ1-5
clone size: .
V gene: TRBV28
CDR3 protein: CASSFVSRRQPQHF
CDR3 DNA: TGTGCCAGCAGTTTTGTCAGTCGGCGTCAGCCCCAGCATTTT

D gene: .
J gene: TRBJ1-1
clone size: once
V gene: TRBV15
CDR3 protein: CATRARPGVGEAFF
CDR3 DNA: TGTGCCACCAGAGCTAGGCCCGGTGTGGGTGAAGCTTTCTTT

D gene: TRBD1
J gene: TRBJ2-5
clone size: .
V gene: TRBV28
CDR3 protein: CASSPEKRGLQETQYF
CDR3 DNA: TGTGCCAGCAGTCCAGAGAAAAGGGGGCTCCAAGAGACCCAGTACTTC

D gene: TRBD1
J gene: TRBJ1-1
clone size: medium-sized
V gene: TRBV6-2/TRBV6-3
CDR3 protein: CASRPIDRGEAFF
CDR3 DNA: TGTGCCAGCAGACCCATCGACAGGGGTGAAGCTTTCTTT

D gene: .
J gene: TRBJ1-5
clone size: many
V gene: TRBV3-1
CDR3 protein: CASSQDPLSQPQHF
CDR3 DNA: TGTGCCAGCAGCCAAGACCCCTTGAGTCAGCCCCAGCATTTT

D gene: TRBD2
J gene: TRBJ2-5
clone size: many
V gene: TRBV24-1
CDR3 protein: CATSDLLAGETQYF
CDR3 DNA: TGTGCCACCAGTGACTTACTAGCGGGAGAGACCCAGTACTTC

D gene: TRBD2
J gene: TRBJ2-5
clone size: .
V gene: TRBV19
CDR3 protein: CASSTGLAGGGETQYF
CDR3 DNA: TGTGCCAGTAGTACCGGACTAGCGGGAGGTGGAGAGACCCAGTACTTC

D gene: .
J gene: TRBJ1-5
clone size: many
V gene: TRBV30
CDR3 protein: CAWSVRGRGENQPQHF
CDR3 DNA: TGTGCCTGGAGTGTACGGGGCAGGGGTGAGAATCAGCCCCAGCATTTT

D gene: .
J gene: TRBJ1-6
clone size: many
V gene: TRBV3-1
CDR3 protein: CASSQGVIYNSPLHF
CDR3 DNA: TGTGCCAGCAGCCAAGGAGTCATCTATAATTCACCCCTCCACTTT

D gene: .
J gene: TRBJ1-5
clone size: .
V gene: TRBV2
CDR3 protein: CASSGERSLSNQPQHF
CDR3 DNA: TGTGCCAGCAGTGGAGAAAGGAGCCTTAGCAATCAGCCCCAGCATTTT

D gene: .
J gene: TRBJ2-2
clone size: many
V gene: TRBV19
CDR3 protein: CASRPHIANTGELFF
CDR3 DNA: TGTGCCAGTAGACCCCACATAGCGAACACCGGGGAGCTGTTTTTT

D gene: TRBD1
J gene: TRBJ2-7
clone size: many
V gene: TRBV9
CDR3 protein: CASSVDDRVPYEQYF
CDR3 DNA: TGTGCCAGCAGCGTAGACGACAGGGTTCCCTACGAGCAGTACTTC

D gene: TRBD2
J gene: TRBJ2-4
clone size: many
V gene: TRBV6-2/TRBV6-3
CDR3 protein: CASSGLAGGSLAKNIQYF
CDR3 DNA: TGTGCCAGCAGTGGACTAGCGGGAGGGAGTCTAGCCAAAAACATTCAGTACTTC

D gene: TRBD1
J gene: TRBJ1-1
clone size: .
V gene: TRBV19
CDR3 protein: CASSPGQGLMTEAFF
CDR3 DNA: TGTGCCAGTAGTCCTGGACAGGGCCTGATGACTGAAGCTTTCTTT

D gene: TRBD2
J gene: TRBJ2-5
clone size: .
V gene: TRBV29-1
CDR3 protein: CSVVSGKETQYF
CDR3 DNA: TGCAGCGTTGTTAGCGGGAAAGAGACCCAGTACTTC

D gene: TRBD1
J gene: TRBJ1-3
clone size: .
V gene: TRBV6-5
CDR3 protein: CASSFDRGNTIYF
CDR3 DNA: TGTGCCAGCAGTTTCGACAGGGGGAACACCATATATTTT

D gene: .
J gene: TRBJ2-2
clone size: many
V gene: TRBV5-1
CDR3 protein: CASSLNRFPPGELFF
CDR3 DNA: TGCGCCAGCAGCTTGAACAGGTTCCCCCCCGGGGAGCTGTTTTTT

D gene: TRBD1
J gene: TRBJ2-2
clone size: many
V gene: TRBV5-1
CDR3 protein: CASGKGQGTNTGELFF
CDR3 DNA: TGCGCCAGCGGAAAGGGACAGGGAACGAACACCGGGGAGCTGTTTTTT

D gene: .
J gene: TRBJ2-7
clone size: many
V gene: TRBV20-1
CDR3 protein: CSASDRVYEQYF
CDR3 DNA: TGCAGTGCTAGCGACCGAGTTTACGAGCAGTACTTC

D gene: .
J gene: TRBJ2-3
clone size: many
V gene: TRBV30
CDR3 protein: CAWSTWTDTQYF
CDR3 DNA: TGTGCCTGGAGTACGTGGACAGATACGCAGTATTTT

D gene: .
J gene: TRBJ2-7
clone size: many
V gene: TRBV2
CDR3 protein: CASRTDAATIEQYF
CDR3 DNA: TGTGCCAGCAGGACGGATGCTGCGACTATCGAGCAGTACTTC

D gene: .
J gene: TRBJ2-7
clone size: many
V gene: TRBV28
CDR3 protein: CASSLPLGYEQYF
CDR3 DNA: TGTGCCAGCAGTTTACCTCTGGGGTACGAGCAGTACTTC

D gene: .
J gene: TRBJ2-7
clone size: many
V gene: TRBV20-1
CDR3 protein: CSASSRREGYEQYF
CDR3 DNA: TGCAGTGCTAGTTCGAGGCGAGAAGGCTACGAGCAGTACTTC

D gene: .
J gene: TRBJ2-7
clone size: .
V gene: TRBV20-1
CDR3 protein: CSARTATGVYEQYF
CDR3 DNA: TGCAGTGCTAGGACGGCGACGGGTGTTTACGAGCAGTACTTC

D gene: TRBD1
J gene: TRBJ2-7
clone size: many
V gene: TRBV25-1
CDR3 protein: CASSGQDRVLALYEQYF
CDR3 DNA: TGTGCCAGCAGTGGGCAAGACAGGGTTTTGGCCCTCTACGAGCAGTACTTC

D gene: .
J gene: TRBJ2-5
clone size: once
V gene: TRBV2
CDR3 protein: CASNPRGAQETQYF
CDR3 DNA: TGTGCCAGCAATCCCAGGGGAGCACAAGAGACCCAGTACTTC

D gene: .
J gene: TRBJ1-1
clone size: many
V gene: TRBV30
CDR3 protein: CAWSPGGLEAFF
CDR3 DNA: TGTGCCTGGAGCCCGGGAGGGCTTGAAGCTTTCTTT

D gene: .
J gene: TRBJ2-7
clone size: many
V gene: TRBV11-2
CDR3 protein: CASGTGRRFHEQYF
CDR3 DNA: TGTGCCAGCGGGACTGGTAGGAGGTTCCACGAGCAGTACTTC

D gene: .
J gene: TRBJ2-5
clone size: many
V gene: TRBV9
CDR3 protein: CASSVGVYQETQYF
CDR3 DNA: TGTGCCAGCAGCGTAGGGGTGTACCAAGAGACCCAGTACTTC

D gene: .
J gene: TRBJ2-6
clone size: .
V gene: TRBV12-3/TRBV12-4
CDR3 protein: CASSYKGVGANVLTF
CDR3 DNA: TGTGCCAGCAGTTACAAAGGGGTCGGGGCCAACGTCCTGACTTTC

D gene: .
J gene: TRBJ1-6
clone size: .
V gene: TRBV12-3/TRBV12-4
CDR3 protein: CASTRDIVEGSYNSPLHF
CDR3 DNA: TGTGCCAGCACCCGGGACATTGTGGAGGGCTCCTATAATTCACCCCTCCACTTT

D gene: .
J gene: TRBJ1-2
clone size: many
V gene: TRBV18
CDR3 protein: CASSRNPGTANYGYTF
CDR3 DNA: TGTGCCAGCTCACGAAATCCCGGGACGGCTAACTATGGCTACACCTTC

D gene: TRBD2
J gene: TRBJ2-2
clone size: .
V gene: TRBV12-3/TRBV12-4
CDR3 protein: CASTHPGGGATGELFF
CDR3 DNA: TGTGCCAGCACCCACCCGGGGGGGGGAGCGACCGGGGAGCTGTTTTTT

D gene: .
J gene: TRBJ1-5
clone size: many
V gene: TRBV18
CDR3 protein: CASSPYGQRDNQPQHF
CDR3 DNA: TGTGCCAGCTCACCATATGGACAGAGGGATAATCAGCCCCAGCATTTT

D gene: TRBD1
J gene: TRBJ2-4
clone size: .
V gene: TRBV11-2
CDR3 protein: CASSSTGGLTKLQYF
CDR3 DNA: TGTGCCAGCAGCTCGACAGGGGGCCTCACCAAACTACAGTACTTC

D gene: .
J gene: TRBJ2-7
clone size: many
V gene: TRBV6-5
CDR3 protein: CASTQGNEQYF
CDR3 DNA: TGTGCCAGCACCCAAGGGAACGAGCAGTACTTC

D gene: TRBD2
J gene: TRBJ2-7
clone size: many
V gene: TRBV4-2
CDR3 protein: CASSQELAGAYEQYF
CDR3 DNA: TGTGCCAGCAGCCAAGAACTAGCGGGCGCCTACGAGCAGTACTTC

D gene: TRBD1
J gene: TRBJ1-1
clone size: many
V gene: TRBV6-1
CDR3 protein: CASSGLGQGNEAFF
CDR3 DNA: TGTGCCAGCAGTGGATTGGGACAGGGAAACGAAGCTTTCTTT

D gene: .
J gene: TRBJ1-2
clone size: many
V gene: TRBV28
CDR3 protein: CASSPTVSWVPVYTF
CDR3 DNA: TGTGCCAGCAGCCCGACAGTCTCGTGGGTCCCTGTCTACACCTTC

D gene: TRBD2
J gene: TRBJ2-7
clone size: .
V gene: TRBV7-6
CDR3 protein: CASSQLAGGPEQYF
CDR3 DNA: TGTGCCAGCAGCCAGCTAGCGGGAGGACCCGAGCAGTACTTC

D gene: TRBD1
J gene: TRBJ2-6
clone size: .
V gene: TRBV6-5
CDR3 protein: CASSYWTGTGANVLTF
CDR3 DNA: TGTGCCAGCAGTTACTGGACAGGGACTGGGGCCAACGTCCTGACTTTC

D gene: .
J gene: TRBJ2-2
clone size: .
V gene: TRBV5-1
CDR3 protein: CASSLDGMRATGELFF
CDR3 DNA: TGCGCCAGCAGCTTGGATGGGATGAGGGCCACCGGGGAGCTGTTTTTT

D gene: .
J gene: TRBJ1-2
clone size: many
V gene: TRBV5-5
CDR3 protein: CASTLRDAGSYGYTF
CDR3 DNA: TGTGCCAGCACCCTACGGGACGCTGGCTCATATGGCTACACCTTC

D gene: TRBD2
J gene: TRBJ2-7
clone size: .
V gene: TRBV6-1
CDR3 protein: CASSPPGLAGVHEQYF
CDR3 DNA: TGTGCCAGCAGTCCCCCGGGACTAGCGGGAGTCCACGAGCAGTACTTC

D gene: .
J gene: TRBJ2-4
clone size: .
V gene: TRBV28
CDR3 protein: CASSYSRMAKNIQYF
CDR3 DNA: TGTGCCAGCAGTTACTCAAGGATGGCCAAAAACATTCAGTACTTC

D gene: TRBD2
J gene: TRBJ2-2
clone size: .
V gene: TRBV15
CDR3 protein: CATSRDLQVRELVF
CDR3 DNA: TGTGCCACCAGCAGAGATCTTCAGGTGCGGGAGCTGGTTTTT

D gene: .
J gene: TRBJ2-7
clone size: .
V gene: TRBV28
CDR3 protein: CASSSLREQYF
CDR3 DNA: TGTGCCAGCAGCTCCTTACGGGAGCAGTACTTC

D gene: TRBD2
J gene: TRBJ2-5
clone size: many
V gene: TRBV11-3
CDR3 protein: CASSLGTSGGLQETQYF
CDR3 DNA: TGCGCCAGCAGCCTTGGGACTAGCGGGGGACTCCAAGAGACCCAGTACTTC

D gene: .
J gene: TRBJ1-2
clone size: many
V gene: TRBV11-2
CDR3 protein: CASSLYSGDLYGYTF
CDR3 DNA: TGTGCCAGCAGCTTATATTCTGGGGACCTCTATGGCTACACCTTC

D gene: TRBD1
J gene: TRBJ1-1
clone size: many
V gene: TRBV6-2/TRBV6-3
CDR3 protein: CASTARTGEYTEAFF
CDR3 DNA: TGTGCCAGCACTGCCCGGACAGGTGAATATACTGAAGCTTTCTTT

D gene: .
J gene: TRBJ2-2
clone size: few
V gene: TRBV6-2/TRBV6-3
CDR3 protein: CASSRLDTNTGELFF
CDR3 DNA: TGTGCCAGCAGTCGTTTGGACACGAACACCGGGGAGCTGTTTTTT